This TCR beta chain was identified in a study of OX40 agonist ivuxolimab in advanced cancers. For the study at large: Hepatocellular carcinoma, melanoma, renal cell or head and neck cancer was diagnosed in the dose-escalation patients. Study-wide results and caveats: More expanded clones were seen, on average, in CD8+ T cells than in CD4+. At 0.1-3.0 mg/kg, partial responders had clonal expansion among the lowest observed.

In the case of this clone: The antigen is unknown.

This CDR3 comprises 14 residues. J gave up 3 bases and V 3 bases, and 3 bases lay outside the gene matches. In germline, CDR1 is SGHTA, CDR2 FQGTGA. Clones were sequenced by immunoSEQ multiplex PCR, and TCRdb holds only the in-frame ones, with some missing. The table shows 56,000 or so clones, with over 80% occurring only once. This TCR derives from an adult with an advanced solid tumor such as melanoma, head and neck, liver or kidney cancer. The rearrangement links TRBV7-3 to TRBJ2-7, with TRBD2 matching over 9 bases. The sequenced sample was CD4+ or CD8+ T cells sorted from blood, obtained in a trial of the OX40 agonist ivuxolimab. CDR3 DNA: TGTGCCAGCAGCTTGACTAGCGGAAGCTACGAGCAGTACTTC. It specifies CASSLTSGSYEQYF.